These 24 T cell receptor beta chains were all obtained from the same sample, sequenced in a study of shared clonotypes between healthy human individuals. Repertoires were generated with immunoSEQ multiplex PCR, while TCRdb's copy carries only in-frame clones and drops some. The sample comprises 2 million to 2.5 million clones, 95% of which are singletons, and 0.1% to 0.15% rests with the top ten. The sample consisted of naive CD4+ T cells sorted from blood. The sample's subset: CD45RA+ positively selected. Source of these receptors: a man aged 18 to 30 in good health.

This clone was seen just once. The genes are TRBV7-2 and TRBJ2-7; TRBD2 agrees at 7 bases. The length of the CDR3 is 15 residues. Germline lookup yields CDR1 SGHTA and CDR2 FQGNSA. Unmatched junction bases numbered 8, after V lost 2 bases and J lost 4 bases. This CDR3 is CASSLSRGVRYEQYF. CDR3 in DNA: TGTGCCAGCAGCTTATCACGGGGGGTTCGGTACGAGCAGTACTTC. Full variable domain (missing parts from reference TRBV7-2 and TRBJ2-7): GAGVSQSPSNKVTEKGKDVELRCDPISGHTALYWYRQSLGQGLEFLIYFQGNSAPDKSGLPSDRFSAERTGGSVSTLTIQRTQQEDSAVYLCASSLSRGVRYEQYFGPGTRLTVT.

This clone was seen once. This chain uses TRBV30 with TRBJ2-2, with 13 nucleotides matching TRBD2. Trimming removed 4 bases from V and 5 bases from J; junction bases left unmatched: 4. This CDR3 contains 15 residues. Germline V gives CDR1 GTSNPN, CDR2 SVGIG (reference sequence). The CDR3 bases are TGTGCCTGGAAAGTGGGACTAGCGGGGACCGGGGAGCTGTTTTTT. The encoded protein is CAWKVGLAGTGELFF.

This chain joins TRBV5-4 and TRBJ2-1; the D call may be TRBD1 or TRBD2 (6 bases each). The CDR3 loop spans 16 amino acids. Germline loops: CDR1 SGHNT, CDR2 YYREEE (reference sequence). The V end was cut by 4 bases, the J end by 1 base, with 15 bases between. As DNA, the CDR3 is TGTGCCAGCAGCAAAGGGGGGCTTAGTTCCTACAATGAGCAGTTCTTC. Its protein is CASSKGGLSSYNEQFF.

This clone was recorded only once. The chain couples TRBV2 to TRBJ1-6, with 10 bases lining up with TRBD1. Looked up from germline, CDR1 is SNHLY and CDR2 is FYNNEI. This CDR3 contains 14 residues. V was pared by 3 bases and J by 10 bases, with 3 bases of the junction left unmatched. DNA of the CDR3: TGTGCCAGCAGTGACGGGACAGGGGTGTCACCCCTCCACTTT. Translating it yields CASSDGTGVSPLHF.

V and J are TRBV19 and TRBJ1-4; 7 bases fit TRBD1. Trimming took 6 bases from V and 3 from J; bases not matched to a gene: 7. Germline V gene sequence: CDR1 LNHDA, CDR2 SQIVND (reference sequence). The CDR3 totals 15 residues. The CDR3 protein is CASRGTGTANEKLFF. CDR3 DNA: TGTGCCAGTAGGGGAACCGGGACAGCTAATGAAAAACTGTTTTTT.

About this clone: Other DNA variants within this sample encode the same CDR3. J is TRBJ2-1 and V is TRBV10-3; D may be TRBD2 (6 bases). The germline V gene encodes CDR1 ENHRY and CDR2 SYGVKD. The CDR3 consists of 12 residues. Trimming took 6 bases from V and 6 from J, leaving 9 bases between them. The CDR3 DNA reads TGTGCCATCAGCGGAGGGGTCAATGAGCAGTTCTTC. It yields the protein CAISGGVNEQFF.

This rearrangement joins TRBV29-1 to TRBJ2-5, with 12 positions matching TRBD1. Germline V gene lookup returns CDR1 SQVTM and CDR2 ANQGSEA. The trim removed 6 bases at V and 4 bases at J, leaving 6 bases unmatched. CDR3 length equals 14 residues. As DNA, the CDR3 is TGCAGCGTCCGCCCGGGACAGGGGGCAGAGACCCAGTACTTC. It encodes CSVRPGQGAETQYF.

The V call is TRBV10-2, the J call TRBJ2-7, with TRBD1 as a possible D gene (6 bases). The CDR3 totals 15 residues. From germline, CDR1 is WSHSY and CDR2 SAAADI. V shed 7 bases and J shed 0 bases, with 16 bases lying between them. Written as DNA, the CDR3 is TGCGCCAGCAAGGATTTCTGGGACAACTCCTACGAGCAGTACTTC. Translation: CASKDFWDNSYEQYF.

The chain links TRBV27 to TRBJ1-1; possibly TRBD1 for D (6 bases). Trimming stripped 2 bases from V and 0 bases from J, with 16 bases between. Germline V gene lookup returns CDR1 MNHEY and CDR2 SMNVEV (reference sequence). The CDR3 loop spans 17 amino acids. CDR3 sequence (DNA): TGTGCCAGCAGTTTAATGGCAAGGGACACAATGAACACTGAAGCTTTCTTT. Translation: CASSLMARDTMNTEAFF.

The CDR3 DNA sequence: TGTGCCAGCAGCGGAGGGGGGATCCGGGTGTATACGCAGTATTTT. This translates into CASSGGGIRVYTQYF. The chain couples TRBV28 to TRBJ2-3; D could derive from TRBD1 or TRBD2 (6 bases each). Germline V gene lookup returns CDR1 MDHEN and CDR2 SYDVKM. V was pared by 6 bases and J by 7 bases, with 20 bases between. The CDR3 sequence is 15 residues long.

The chain joins TRBV5-1 to TRBJ2-3; tentative D call: TRBD2 (7 bases). The V end lost 0 bases, the J end lost 6 bases, and 14 bases lay between the germline ends. CDR3 length equals 15 residues. In germline, CDR1 is SGHRS, CDR2 YFSETQ. CDR3 in amino acids: CASSLAPRGADTQYF. DNA for the CDR3: TGCGCCAGCAGCTTGGCCCCACGGGGGGCGGATACGCAGTATTTT.

The rearrangement links TRBV5-4 to TRBJ2-2; 8 bases are a match to TRBD1. This CDR3 is 18 amino acids long. The germline gives CDR1 SGHNT, CDR2 YYREEE (reference sequence). Losses at the gene ends were 0 bases for V and 7 bases for J; bases not matched to a gene: 14. The CDR3: CASSLESFGRGPGGELFF. Here the CDR3 DNA reads TGTGCCAGCAGCTTGGAGTCGTTCGGCAGGGGGCCTGGCGGGGAGCTGTTTTTT.

The chain joins TRBV10-1 to TRBJ2-5, with D hard to call. V was clipped by 6 bases and J by 7 bases, with 12 bases between them. This CDR3 is 12 amino acids long. Germline values: CDR1 WNHNN, CDR2 SYGVQD (reference sequence). The CDR3 coding sequence is TGCGCCAGCAGCAAAACCTCAGGGACCCAGTACTTC. It codes for CASSKTSGTQYF.

The genes are TRBV25-1 and TRBJ1-4; possible D gene TRBD1, 6 bases. The CDR3 runs 13 residues. V was cut by 6 bases and J by 6 bases, with 11 bases left in between. Germline lookup yields CDR1 MGHDK and CDR2 SYGVNS. The CDR3 here is CASRGAKHEKLFF. The DNA of the CDR3 is TGTGCCAGCAGGGGGGCGAAGCATGAAAAACTGTTTTTT.

The gene calls are TRBV5-8 and TRBJ1-6, with TRBD1 identical over 8 bases. Germline V gene lookup returns CDR1 SGHTS and CDR2 YDEGEE. Trimming cost V 0 bases and J 7 bases; bases outside gene matches: 6. The CDR3 length is 16 residues. Here the CDR3 DNA reads TGTGCCAGCAGCTTGGGGCAGGGGGCTTGGAATTCACCCCTCCACTTT. It codes for CASSLGQGAWNSPLHF.

The chain carries TRBV6-6 and TRBJ2-5, with D possibly being TRBD1 (5 bases). CDR3 length equals 15 residues. The V end was cut by 0 bases, the J end by 0 bases, with 8 bases between. CDR1 and CDR2 from the germline V gene are MNHNY and SVGAGI (reference sequence). The CDR3: CASSYSPTDQETQYF. CDR3 bases: TGTGCCAGCAGTTACTCGCCGACAGACCAAGAGACCCAGTACTTC.

V is TRBV5-1 and J is TRBJ2-7; TRBD1 is a possible D gene (5 bases). The CDR3 has 15 amino acids. Germline V gene lookup returns CDR1 SGHRS and CDR2 YFSETQ. Trimming pared 0 bases from V and 3 bases from J, leaving 13 bases between. DNA for the CDR3: TGCGCCAGCAGCTTGGGACAGTCCCGAATCTACGAGCAGTACTTC. It yields the protein CASSLGQSRIYEQYF.

V usage is TRBV10-3 and J usage is TRBJ2-7, with D perhaps TRBD1 or TRBD2 (5 bases each). Germline V gives CDR1 ENHRY, CDR2 SYGVKD. Trimming stripped 0 bases from V and 8 bases from J, with 17 bases between. The CDR3 length is 15 residues. The CDR3 coding sequence is TGTGCCATCAGTGAGTCGGGGGAAAGGACCGGGAAGCAGTACTTC. The encoded protein is CAISESGERTGKQYF.

The gene calls are TRBV10-3 and TRBJ2-2, with D hard to call. Germline-derived CDR1 and CDR2 are ENHRY and SYGVKD. The CDR3 length is 12 residues. V lost 2 bases to trimming and J lost 3 bases, with 1 base between them. Here the CDR3 DNA reads TGTGCCATCAGTGAGGACACCGGGGAGCTGTTTTTT. Amino acid sequence: CAISEDTGELFF.

The V call is TRBV29-1, the J call TRBJ2-3, with a possible D match to TRBD2 (6 bases). The germline V gene encodes CDR1 SQVTM and CDR2 ANQGSEA. V gave up 2 bases and J gave up 5 bases, with 14 bases separating them. The CDR3 length is 14 residues. DNA for the CDR3: TGCAGCGTTGAAAGGAGACTAGTTCTAGATACGCAGTATTTT. Its protein product is CSVERRLVLDTQYF.

CDR3 nucleotides: TGTGCCAGCAGTTATACGCAGTCTGGGGCCAACGTCCTGACTTTC. The encoded protein is CASSYTQSGANVLTF. This chain links TRBV6-5 with TRBJ2-6, with D unclear. The CDR3 is made up of 15 amino acids. CDR1 and CDR2 (germline): MNHEY, SVGAGI. V lost 3 bases to trimming and J lost 1 base, with 7 bases between them.

The rearrangement joins TRBV11-2 to TRBJ1-2, with D unclear. This CDR3 region has 13 residues. V lost 0 bases and J lost 8, with 10 bases in between. CDR1 is SGHAT and CDR2 is FQNNGV in the germline V gene. The CDR3 here is CASSLEPLGGYTF. The CDR3 DNA is TGTGCCAGCAGCTTAGAACCTCTGGGGGGCTACACCTTC.

The chain recombines TRBV2 with TRBJ1-4; tentative D call: TRBD1 (6 bases). Trimming shortened V by 7 bases and J by 3 bases, and 12 bases separated the two germline ends. This CDR3 region has 14 residues. Looked up from germline, CDR1 is SNHLY and CDR2 is FYNNEI. This CDR3 is CASNSWTANEKLFF. CDR3 coding DNA: TGTGCCAGCAATTCCTGGACAGCTAATGAAAAACTGTTTTTT.

The rearrangement links TRBV10-3 to TRBJ2-4, with D perhaps TRBD1 (6 bases). The CDR3 covers 17 residues. V dropped 2 bases and J dropped 0 bases, with 14 bases sitting between them. Germline V gene sequence: CDR1 ENHRY, CDR2 SYGVKD. CDR3 residues: CAISERAGALAKNIQYF. For the CDR3, the DNA is TGTGCCATCAGTGAGCGGGCAGGGGCTCTAGCCAAAAACATTCAGTACTTC.